The rows below give T cell receptor beta chains drawn from one sample of a study of blood T cell repertoires in COVID-19. Generated by immunoSEQ multiplex PCR, the TCRdb table keeps only in-frame clones and is missing some. This table has approximately 80,000 clones, 90% appearing once. Material: peripheral blood. These receptors were obtained from a woman aged 50 to 65 in a cohort sampled during active COVID-19. The conserved cysteine and the conserved F or W are not part of the CDR3 here. A D gene is named only where the DNA matches it firmly. Clone size is not always given. Where it is, it says once, few, many or a class for expanded clones.

d_call j_call v_call clone_size cdr3_aa
NA TRBJ1-5 TRBV29-1 NA SVAGAGGANQPQH
TRBD1 TRBJ2-7 TRBV28 NA ASTRDSYEQY
NA TRBJ2-2 TRBV18 once ASSLASGELF
NA TRBJ2-5 TRBV11-3 NA ASSLDRGDEGETQY
NA TRBJ2-7 TRBV10-1 NA ASSPGSGLRARSYEQY
NA TRBJ2-7 TRBV19 NA ASSIRGGEEY
TRBD1 TRBJ2-3 TRBV30 NA AWRTGGQGFTDTQY
NA TRBJ1-2 TRBV2 NA ASSEWSRYGYT
NA TRBJ1-3 TRBV19 NA ASSIGVPGGRNTIY
NA TRBJ2-3 TRBV4-2 once ASSQERLNTQY
NA TRBJ2-2 TRBV24-1 NA ATSERGTGELF